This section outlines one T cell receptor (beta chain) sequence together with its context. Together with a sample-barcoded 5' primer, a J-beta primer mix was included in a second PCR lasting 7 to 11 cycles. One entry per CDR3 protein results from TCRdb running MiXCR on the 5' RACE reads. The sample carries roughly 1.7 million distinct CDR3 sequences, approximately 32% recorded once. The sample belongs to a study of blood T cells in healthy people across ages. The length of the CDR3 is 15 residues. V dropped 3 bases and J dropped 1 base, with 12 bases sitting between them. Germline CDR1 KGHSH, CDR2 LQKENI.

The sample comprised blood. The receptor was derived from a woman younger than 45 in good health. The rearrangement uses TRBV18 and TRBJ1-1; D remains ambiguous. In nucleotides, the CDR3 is TGTGCCAGCTCACCTCAGCGCGGGCAGAACACTGAAGCTTTCTTT. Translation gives CASSPQRGQNTEAFF.